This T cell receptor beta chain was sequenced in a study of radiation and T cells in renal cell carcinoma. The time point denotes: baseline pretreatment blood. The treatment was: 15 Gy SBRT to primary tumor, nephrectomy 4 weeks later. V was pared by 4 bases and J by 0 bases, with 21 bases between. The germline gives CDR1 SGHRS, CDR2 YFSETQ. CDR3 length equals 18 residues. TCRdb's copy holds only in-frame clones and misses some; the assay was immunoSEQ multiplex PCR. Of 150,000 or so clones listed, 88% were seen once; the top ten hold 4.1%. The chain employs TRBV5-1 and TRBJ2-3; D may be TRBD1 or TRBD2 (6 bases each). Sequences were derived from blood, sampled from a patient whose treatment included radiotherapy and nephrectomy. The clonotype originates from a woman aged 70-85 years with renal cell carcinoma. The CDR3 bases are TGCGCCAGCAGCCGACTAGGTACAGGGTTAGGGAGCACAGATACGCAGTATTTT. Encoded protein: CASSRLGTGLGSTDTQYF.